Presented here are 32 T cell receptor beta chains from one specimen sequenced in a study of technical replicates of blood from a handful of donors. Only in-frame clones appear in the TCRdb table, and some are missing; sequencing was by immunoSEQ multiplex PCR. The table has almost 90,000 clones, around 96% seen once. The sample comprised T cells isolated from PBMCs. These receptors came from a human donor in good health.

This chain connects TRBV6-5 to TRBJ1-1, with D unclear. Germline CDR1 and CDR2: MNHEY and SVGAGI. Trimming shortened V by 7 bases and J by 4 bases, and 13 bases separated the two germline ends. The CDR3 has 13 residues. The CDR3 DNA sequence: TGTGCCAGCAAGGCTGGCCCAGGCACTGAAGCTTTCTTT. This gives the protein CASKAGPGTEAFF.

V is TRBV19 and J is TRBJ2-1; D is unclear. V lost 10 bases and J lost 2, with 12 bases in between. This CDR3 comprises 13 residues. CDR1 LNHDA and CDR2 SQIVND come from the germline V gene (reference sequence). CDR3 coding DNA: TGTGCCATTTCCGTAGGAGCCTACAATGAGCAGTTCTTC. Protein: CAISVGAYNEQFF.

The chain links TRBV5-1 to TRBJ1-1; no clear D gene. Deletions cut 2 bases from V and 4 bases from J, with 12 bases between. Germline V lookup: CDR1 SGHRS, CDR2 YFSETQ. The CDR3 extends over 14 amino acids. CDR3 sequence: CASSFSTEGTEAFF. The CDR3 nucleotides are TGCGCCAGCAGCTTCAGTACGGAGGGCACTGAAGCTTTCTTT.

This clone was seen only once. The J gene is TRBJ1-4, the V gene TRBV7-9, with 7 nucleotides matching TRBD1. The CDR3 covers 15 residues. The germline V gene has CDR1 SEHNR and CDR2 FQNEAQ (reference sequence). J was trimmed by 6 bases and V by 5 bases; bases with no gene match: 9. CDR3 DNA: TGTGCCAGCAGCAATACCGGGACAGATTATGAAAAACTGTTTTTT. Protein: CASSNTGTDYEKLFF.

The chain links TRBV6-1 to TRBJ2-1; TRBD1 might be the D (5 bases). V was clipped by 3 bases and J by 1 base, with 7 bases between them. The germline CDR1 and CDR2 sequences are MNHNS and SASEGT. The CDR3 loop spans 14 amino acids. The CDR3 DNA is TGTGCCAGCAGTGAGGGGCCTTCCTACAATGAGCAGTTCTTC. Amino acid sequence: CASSEGPSYNEQFF.

The genes are TRBV7-6 and TRBJ1-2; 7 bases fit TRBD1. CDR1 is SGHVS, CDR2 FNYEAQ, per germline. CDR3 length: 16 amino acids. J was trimmed by 3 bases and V by 4 bases; bases with no gene match: 11. This CDR3 is CASSSERGHPDYGYTF. The CDR3, as DNA: TGTGCCAGCAGCTCCGAGAGGGGGCACCCGGACTATGGCTACACCTTC.

The V call is TRBV4-1, the J call TRBJ1-5; 7 nucleotides line up with TRBD1. The CDR3 totals 17 residues. The junction had 13 bases not matched to a gene; V was cut back by 3 bases and J by 5 bases. The germline gives CDR1 MGHRA, CDR2 YSYEKL. CDR3 bases: TGCGCCAGCAGCCAGCCCATGACAGGGTTGGGGCATCAGCCCCAGCATTTT. Protein sequence: CASSQPMTGLGHQPQHF.

The chain has TRBV7-9 and TRBJ2-1; 9 bases are shared with TRBD2. The V segment lost 1 base and the J segment 2 bases; nucleotides outside the gene matches: 3. This CDR3 has 16 amino acids. Germline lookup yields CDR1 SEHNR and CDR2 FQNEAQ (reference sequence). The CDR3 DNA reads as TGTGCCAGCAGCTTAGTCGGCGGGAGGGCCTACAATGAGCAGTTCTTC. Translated, it gives CASSLVGGRAYNEQFF.

This clone was seen only once. The CDR3 loop reads CASSLGPSGGPRETQYF. The DNA of the CDR3 is TGTGCCAGCAGCTTGGGTCCTAGCGGGGGGCCGCGGGAGACCCAGTACTTC. The chain couples TRBV7-9 to TRBJ2-5, with 11 bases lining up with TRBD2. This CDR3 region has 17 residues. Germline CDR1 SEHNR, CDR2 FQNEAQ (reference sequence). The J segment lost 5 bases and the V segment lost 3 bases, leaving 11 bases of the junction unmatched.

Only one count was recorded for this clone. The rearrangement joins TRBV11-1 to TRBJ2-3; D remains unclear. The V gene's germline CDR1 is SGHAT and CDR2 FQDESV (reference sequence). V gave up 2 bases and J gave up 2 bases, with 14 bases separating them. The CDR3 length is 16 residues. The CDR3 DNA sequence: TGTGCCAGCAGCTTACTCTCGGTCGCCTTCACAGATACGCAGTATTTT. Its translation is CASSLLSVAFTDTQYF.

The V and J genes are TRBV28 and TRBJ2-7, with TRBD2 as a possible D gene (5 bases). V was pared by 5 bases and J by 5 bases, with 22 bases between. Germline CDR1 reads MDHEN; CDR2 reads SYDVKM. The CDR3 is made up of 16 amino acids. The CDR3 sequence: CASSPALAGLIHEQYF. In DNA, the CDR3 is TGTGCCAGCAGTCCCGCCCTAGCCGGCCTTATCCACGAGCAGTACTTC.

The chain joins TRBV5-8 to TRBJ2-6; TRBD1 matches 8 bases. V dropped 0 bases and J dropped 0; count of bases not matched to a gene: 5. Germline values: CDR1 SGHTS, CDR2 YDEGEE. The CDR3 has 18 amino acids. CDR3 DNA: TGTGCCAGCAGCTTGGACGGGACAGGTTACTCTGGGGCCAACGTCCTGACTTTC. This codes for CASSLDGTGYSGANVLTF.

The chain uses TRBV19 and TRBJ1-2; D is unresolved. This CDR3 region has 12 residues. V was shortened by 6 bases and J by 2 bases, with 7 bases between the two germline ends. The V gene's germline CDR1 is LNHDA and CDR2 SQIVND (reference sequence). CDR3 amino acids: CASRAVNYGYTF. The CDR3 DNA reads TGTGCCAGTAGGGCAGTGAACTATGGCTACACCTTC.

The V gene is TRBV4-1, the J gene TRBJ2-3, with D possibly TRBD1 on 5 matching bases. V gave up 5 bases and J gave up 0 bases, with 9 bases separating them. CDR1 is MGHRA and CDR2 is YSYEKL in the germline V gene. CDR3 size: 14 residues. The chain's CDR3 is CASSDRLSTDTQYF. DNA of the CDR3: TGCGCCAGCAGCGACAGATTAAGCACAGATACGCAGTATTTT.

This sequence joins TRBV30 and TRBJ1-2, with D tentatively TRBD1 (5 bases). Trimming pared 2 bases from V and 7 bases from J, leaving 14 bases between. CDR1 is GTSNPN and CDR2 is SVGIG in the germline V gene (reference sequence). The CDR3 consists of 13 residues. The DNA of the CDR3 is TGTGCCTGGAGTAATCCGGGGGTCTTTGGCTACACCTTC. Encoded protein: CAWSNPGVFGYTF.

The genes are TRBV4-1 and TRBJ1-2; 9 bases map to TRBD1. This CDR3 spans 18 amino acids. The trim removed 3 bases at V and 4 bases at J, leaving 15 bases unmatched. Germline CDR1 reads MGHRA; CDR2 reads YSYEKL. The CDR3 nucleotides read TGCGCCAGCAGCCATCCCCGGGACAGGGCCCCCCGTATCTATGGCTACACCTTC. Translating gives CASSHPRDRAPRIYGYTF.

This chain connects TRBV10-3 to TRBJ2-5; TRBD2 matches 9 bases. Looked up from germline, CDR1 is ENHRY and CDR2 is SYGVKD. Trimming took 0 bases from V and 5 from J; bases not matched to a gene: 7. This CDR3 is built from 16 residues. CDR3: CAISESWREGLETQYF. The CDR3 DNA is TGTGCCATCAGTGAGTCGTGGCGGGAGGGCCTGGAGACCCAGTACTTC.

The V gene is TRBV28, the J gene TRBJ2-2, with TRBD2 as a possible D gene (6 bases). The CDR3 loop spans 15 amino acids. Germline-derived CDR1 and CDR2 are MDHEN and SYDVKM. V lost 9 bases, J lost 0 bases, and 14 bases lay in between. The CDR3 spells CASTLGLANTGELFF. The DNA for the CDR3 is TGTGCCAGTACCCTGGGACTCGCGAACACCGGGGAGCTGTTTTTT. The full variable domain, its missing parts supplied by reference TRBV28 and TRBJ2-2, is DVKVTQSSRYLVKRTGEKVFLECVQDMDHENMFWYRQDPGLGLRLIYFSYDVKMKEKGDIPEGYSVSREKKERFSLILESASTNQTSMYLCASTLGLANTGELFFGEGSRLTVL.

The genes are TRBV11-2 and TRBJ1-5; perhaps TRBD1 as D (5 bases). CDR1 is SGHAT and CDR2 is FQNNGV in the germline V gene. This CDR3 has 18 amino acids. V was trimmed by 0 bases and J by 2 bases, leaving 17 bases between them. CDR3 sequence: CASSLDGWGDKGNQPQHF. The CDR3 DNA reads TGTGCCAGCAGCTTAGATGGGTGGGGGGATAAGGGCAATCAGCCCCAGCATTTT.

This chain links TRBV10-3 with TRBJ2-3; D is ambiguous. Looked up from germline, CDR1 is ENHRY and CDR2 is SYGVKD. The length of the CDR3 is 15 residues. Trimming took off 4 bases at V and 4 bases at J, with 15 bases between the two ends. This chain's CDR3 is CAISGERIGSDTQYF. Here the CDR3 DNA reads TGTGCCATCAGTGGCGAGCGAATTGGGTCAGATACGCAGTATTTT.

The chain is built from TRBV18 and TRBJ2-1; no clear D. V was pared by 2 bases and J by 6 bases, with 11 bases between. This CDR3 spans 14 amino acids. From germline, CDR1 is KGHSH and CDR2 LQKENI. The DNA of the CDR3 is TGTGCCAGCTCACCAGACGACATTCCCAATGAGCAGTTCTTC. This translates into CASSPDDIPNEQFF.

This clone showed up just once. CDR3 residues: CASSWNNSHNQPQHF. CDR3 DNA: TGCGCCAGCAGCTGGAACAACAGCCACAATCAGCCCCAGCATTTT. The chain combines TRBV5-1 with TRBJ1-5; no definite D call. Trimming removed 3 bases from V and 3 bases from J, with 13 bases in between. Germline CDR1 SGHRS, CDR2 YFSETQ. The CDR3 runs 15 residues.

The V and J genes are TRBV28 and TRBJ1-1; 8 bases fit TRBD1. The length of the CDR3 is 15 residues. Germline loops: CDR1 MDHEN, CDR2 SYDVKM. With 5 bases clipped from V and 10 bases from J, the junction kept 15 bases outside the gene matches. This CDR3 is CASSLLSGGGLGAFF. Here the CDR3 DNA reads TGTGCCAGCAGTCTGCTTTCAGGGGGCGGGCTGGGAGCTTTCTTT.

The rearrangement links TRBV29-1 to TRBJ2-2, with D hard to call. This CDR3 spans 13 amino acids. Trimming left V 3 bases short and J 7 bases short, with 12 bases between. The V gene's germline CDR1 is SQVTM and CDR2 ANQGSEA. The CDR3 is CSVDSTGRGELFF. The DNA for the CDR3 is TGCAGCGTTGATTCTACGGGTCGCGGGGAGCTGTTTTTT.

The chain uses TRBV5-1 and TRBJ1-5, with TRBD1 matching over 10 bases. This CDR3 contains 15 residues. Germline V gene sequence: CDR1 SGHRS, CDR2 YFSETQ. Trimming at V came to 4 bases and at J to 2 bases, leaving 3 bases not matched to a gene. The CDR3 DNA follows: TGCGCCAGCAGCAACGGACAGGGGGGCAATCAGCCCCAGCATTTT. Translation: CASSNGQGGNQPQHF.

V is TRBV5-6 and J is TRBJ2-5; TRBD2 matches at 7 bases. The J segment lost 5 bases and the V segment lost 4 bases, leaving 14 bases of the junction unmatched. Germline V gene sequence: CDR1 SGHDT, CDR2 YYEEEE. The CDR3 runs 16 residues. CDR3 in DNA: TGTGCCAGCAGCCGCCACGGACTAGGGGTAGGGGAGACCCAGTACTTC. Its translation: CASSRHGLGVGETQYF.

The J gene is TRBJ1-1, the V gene TRBV7-9; D not certain. The length of the CDR3 is 14 residues. V was shortened by 4 bases and J by 0 bases, with 9 bases between the two germline ends. The germline CDR1 and CDR2 sequences are SEHNR and FQNEAQ (reference sequence). In nucleotides, the CDR3 is TGTGCCAGCAGCTGGGAGGGATTGAACACTGAAGCTTTCTTT. This codes for CASSWEGLNTEAFF.

V usage is TRBV5-6 and J usage is TRBJ2-5; the D gene is possibly TRBD1 (5 bases). CDR1 and CDR2 (germline): SGHDT, YYEEEE. V lost 0 bases and J lost 0, with 6 bases in between. The CDR3 covers 14 residues. The CDR3 DNA reads as TGTGCCAGCAGCTTGGACAGGAACCAAGAGACCCAGTACTTC. Encoded protein: CASSLDRNQETQYF.

The genes are TRBV7-9 and TRBJ2-7; possible D gene TRBD2, 6 bases. Germline V gene data show CDR1 as SEHNR and CDR2 as FQNEAQ (reference sequence). The CDR3 contains 16 residues. V was clipped by 3 bases and J by 4 bases, with 19 bases between them. This CDR3 reads CASSFFRGTLNYEQYF. CDR3 DNA: TGTGCCAGCAGCTTTTTTCGGGGGACGTTAAATTACGAGCAGTACTTC.

The CDR3 protein is CATSRGGGNQETQYF. The CDR3 region has the DNA TGTGCCACCAGCAGGGGTGGGGGGAACCAAGAGACCCAGTACTTC. The gene calls are TRBV15 and TRBJ2-5; D may be TRBD2 (6 bases). The V end was cut by 3 bases, the J end by 0 bases, with 11 bases between. Germline CDR1 LNHNV, CDR2 YYDKDF (reference sequence). The length of the CDR3 is 15 residues. The entire variable domain, with the rest obtained from reference TRBV15 and TRBJ2-5, is as follows: DAMVIQNPRYQVTQFGKPVTLSCSQTLNHNVMYWYQQKSSQAPKLLFHYYDKDFNNEADTPDNFQSRRPNTSFCFLDIRSPGLGDTAMYLCATSRGGGNQETQYFGPGTRLLVL.

The gene calls are TRBV9 and TRBJ1-5; tentative D call: TRBD1 (6 bases). The germline CDR1 and CDR2 sequences are SGDLS and YYNGEE. V was shortened by 0 bases and J by 0 bases, with 16 bases between the two germline ends. The CDR3 has 18 residues. CDR3: CASSVVLGGGYSNQPQHF. CDR3 sequence (DNA): TGTGCCAGCAGCGTAGTTCTGGGGGGGGGCTATAGCAATCAGCCCCAGCATTTT. Full variable domain (rest looked up from reference TRBV9 and TRBJ1-5): DSGVTQTPKHLITATGQRVTLRCSPRSGDLSVYWYQQSLDQGLQFLIQYYNGEERAKGNILERFSAQQFPDLHSELNLSSLELGDSALYFCASSVVLGGGYSNQPQHFGDGTRLSIL.

The V call is TRBV4-1, the J call TRBJ2-3, with 8 bases matching TRBD1. After removal of 4 bases from V and 1 base from J, the junction contained 1 base not matched to a gene. The CDR3 length is 14 residues. CDR1 is MGHRA and CDR2 is YSYEKL in the germline V gene. This CDR3 is CASSPTGGTDTQYF. CDR3 DNA sequence: TGCGCCAGCAGCCCGACAGGGGGCACAGATACGCAGTATTTT.